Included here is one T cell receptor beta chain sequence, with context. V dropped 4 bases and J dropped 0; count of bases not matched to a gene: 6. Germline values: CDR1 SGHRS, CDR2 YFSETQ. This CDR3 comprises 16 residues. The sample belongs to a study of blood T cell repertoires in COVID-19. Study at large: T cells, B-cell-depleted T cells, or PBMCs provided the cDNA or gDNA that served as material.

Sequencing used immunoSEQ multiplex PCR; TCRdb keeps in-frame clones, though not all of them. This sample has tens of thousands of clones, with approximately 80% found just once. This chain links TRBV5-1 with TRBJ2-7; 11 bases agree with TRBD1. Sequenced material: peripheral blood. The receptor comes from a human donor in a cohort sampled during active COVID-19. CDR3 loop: CASSPEGQGDSYEQYF. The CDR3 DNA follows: TGCGCCAGCAGCCCAGAGGGACAGGGGGACTCCTACGAGCAGTACTTC.